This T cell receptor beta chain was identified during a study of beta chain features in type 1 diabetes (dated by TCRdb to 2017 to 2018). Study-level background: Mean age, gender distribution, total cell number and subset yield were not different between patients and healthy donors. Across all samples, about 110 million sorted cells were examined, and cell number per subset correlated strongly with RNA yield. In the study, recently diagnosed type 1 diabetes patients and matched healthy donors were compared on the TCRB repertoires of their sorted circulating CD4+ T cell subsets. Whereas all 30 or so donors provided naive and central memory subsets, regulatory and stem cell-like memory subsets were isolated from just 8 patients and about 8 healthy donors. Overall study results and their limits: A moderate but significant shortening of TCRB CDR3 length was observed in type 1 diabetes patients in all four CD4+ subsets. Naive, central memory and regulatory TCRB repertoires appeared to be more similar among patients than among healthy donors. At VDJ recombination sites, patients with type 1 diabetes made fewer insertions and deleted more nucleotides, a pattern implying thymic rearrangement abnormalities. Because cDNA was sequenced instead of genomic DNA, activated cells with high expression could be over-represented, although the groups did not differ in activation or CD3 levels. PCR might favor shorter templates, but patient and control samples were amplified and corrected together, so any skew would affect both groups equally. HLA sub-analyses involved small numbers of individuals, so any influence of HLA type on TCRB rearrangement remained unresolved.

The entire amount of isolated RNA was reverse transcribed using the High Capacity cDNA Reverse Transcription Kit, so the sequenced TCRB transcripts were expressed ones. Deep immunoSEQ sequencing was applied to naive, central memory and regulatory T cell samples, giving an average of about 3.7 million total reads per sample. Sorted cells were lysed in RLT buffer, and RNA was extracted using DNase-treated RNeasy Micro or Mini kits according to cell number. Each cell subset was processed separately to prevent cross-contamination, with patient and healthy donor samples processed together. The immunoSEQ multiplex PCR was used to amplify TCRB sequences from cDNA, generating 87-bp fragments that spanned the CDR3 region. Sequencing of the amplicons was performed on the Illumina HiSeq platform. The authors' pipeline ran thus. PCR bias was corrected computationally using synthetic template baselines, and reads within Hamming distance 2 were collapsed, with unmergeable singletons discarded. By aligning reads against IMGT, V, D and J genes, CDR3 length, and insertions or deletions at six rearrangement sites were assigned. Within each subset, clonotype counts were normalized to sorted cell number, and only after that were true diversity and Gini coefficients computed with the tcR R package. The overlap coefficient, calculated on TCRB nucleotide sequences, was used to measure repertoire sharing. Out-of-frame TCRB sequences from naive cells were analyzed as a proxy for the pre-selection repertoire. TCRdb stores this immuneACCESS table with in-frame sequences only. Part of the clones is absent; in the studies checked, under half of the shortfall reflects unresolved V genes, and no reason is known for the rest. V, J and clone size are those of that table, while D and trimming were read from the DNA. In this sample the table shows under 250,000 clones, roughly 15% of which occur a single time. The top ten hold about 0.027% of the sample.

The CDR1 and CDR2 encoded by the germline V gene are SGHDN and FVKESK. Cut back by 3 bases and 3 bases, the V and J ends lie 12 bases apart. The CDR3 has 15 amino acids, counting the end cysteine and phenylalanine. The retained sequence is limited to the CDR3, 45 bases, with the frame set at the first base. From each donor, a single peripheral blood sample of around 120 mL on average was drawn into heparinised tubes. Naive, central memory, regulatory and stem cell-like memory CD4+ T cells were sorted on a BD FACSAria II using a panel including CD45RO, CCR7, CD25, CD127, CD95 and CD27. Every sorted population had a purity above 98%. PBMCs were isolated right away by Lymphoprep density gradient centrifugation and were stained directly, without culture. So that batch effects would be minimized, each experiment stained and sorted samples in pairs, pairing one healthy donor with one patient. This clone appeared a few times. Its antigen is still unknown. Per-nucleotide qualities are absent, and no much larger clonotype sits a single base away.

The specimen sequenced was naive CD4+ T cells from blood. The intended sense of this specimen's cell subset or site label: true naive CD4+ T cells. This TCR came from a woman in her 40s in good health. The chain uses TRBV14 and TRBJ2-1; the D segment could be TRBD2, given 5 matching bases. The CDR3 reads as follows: CASSQGVGSYNEQFF. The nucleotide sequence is TGTGCCAGCAGCCAGGGTGTGGGGAGCTACAATGAGCAGTTCTTC.